This T cell receptor (beta chain) was captured in a study of blood T cell repertoires in COVID-19. With V trimmed by 3 bases and J by 0 bases, 6 bases remained unmatched. Germline CDR1 reads LGHNA; CDR2 reads YNFKEQ. The CDR3 loop spans 18 amino acids. TCRdb's copy holds only in-frame clones and misses some; the assay was immunoSEQ multiplex PCR. The profile shows roughly 200,000 clones, about 88% of them singletons. The receptor was isolated from a woman aged 25 to 45 who had recovered from COVID-19. V and J are TRBV4-2 and TRBJ1-6; 9 bases match TRBD1. The sample consisted of PBMCs or T cells enriched from blood (not recorded which). CDR3 in amino acids: CASSHPGQGSSYNSPLHF. The CDR3 nucleotides are TGTGCCAGCAGCCACCCGGGACAGGGAAGCTCCTATAATTCACCCCTCCACTTT.